This note documents a single TCR beta chain sequence. At least ten counts were recorded for this clonotype. Its binding antigen is unknown. Base qualities were left out, and no much larger clone turns up one base away. Including cysteine and phenylalanine, the CDR3 has 13 amino acids. CDR3 DNA is the only sequence kept; it has 39 bases, read in frame from the first base. Based on the germline V gene, the CDR1 and CDR2 sequences are SGHTA and FQGTGA. The V and J ends are trimmed by 5 bases and 6 bases, leaving 13 bases between them. The study was a case-control design nested within a healthcare worker cohort in London, UK, with weekly nasopharyngeal swab PCR tests and blood sampling. Healthcare workers were recruited during the week of the UK lockdown, between 23 and 31 March 2020, and followed weekly for up to about 16 weeks. This entry belongs to a study of early T cells in non-severe SARS-CoV-2 infection listed by TCRdb under 2021. Regarding the study in general: Bulk RNA from unsorted whole blood was used for TCR sequencing, so alpha and beta chains could not be paired. The research as a whole found: VDJdb matching was skewed toward anti-spike CD8 responses, so virus-specific expansions were likely underestimated and private and CD4 specificities were missed.

The library relied on 5' RACE. Sequencing used a NextSeq 500. In the TCR library protocol, unique molecular identifiers were attached to individual cDNA molecules to correct for PCR bias and sequencing error. Sequencing covered both TCR alpha and beta chains, and within each sample the abundances of alpha and beta sequences were tightly co-correlated. Turning to the authors' computational methods: Decombinator V4 was used to perform V gene, J gene and CDR3 annotation of TCR sequences. TCRs were defined as expanded if a significant change between any two time points was detected under a Poisson model with p below 0.0001. TCR abundances were normalised to the total number of TCRs sequenced in each sample and reported as counts per million. MAIT TCRs were defined by TRAV1-2 paired with TRAJ12, TRAJ20 or TRAJ33, and iNKT TCRs by TRAV10 paired with TRAJ18. VDJdb, accessed 1 November 2021, was searched for CMV, EBV and SARS-CoV-2 annotated TCRs, excluding TCRs annotated for multiple antigens. Using fastp at Q25 and MiXCR, TCRdb reprocessed the public reads and kept productive beta chains. Every distinct CDR3 protein forms one entry, paired with its most common genes and DNA. The V and J calls were determined by TCRdb, not by the authors. This sample comprises about 56,000 distinct CDR3 sequences, approximately 10% of them detected only once. The ten biggest clones cover 5.5% to 7.5% of the sample.

This sequence uses TRBV7-3 and TRBJ1-2; a confident D gene designation cannot be given. Sequenced input: whole blood. The receptor was isolated from an adult who was a healthcare worker with PCR-confirmed SARS-CoV-2 infection or an uninfected control (not recorded which). Here is the DNA: TGTGCCAGCAGCAATGACAACTATAATGGCTACACCTTC. Translated, it gives CASSNDNYNGYTF.